The clone carrying this T cell receptor beta chain showed up just a few times. What it binds is not known. The source of the sample is a study of CD8 T cells in ankylosing spondylitis. Notes on the study in general: It appeared that ankylosing spondylitis blood was characterized by a TCR beta motif of roughly 8 highly homologous variants.

Each CDR3 protein gets one entry after TCRdb re-called the 5' RACE reads with MiXCR. The repertoire holds over 400,000 distinct CDR3 sequences, about 25% seen once, with 0.89% in the top ten. This TCR derives from a male donor with ankylosing spondylitis. The sample comprised blood, either unsorted or a sorted T cell fraction (not recorded which).

The CDR3 here is CASNRDSQETQYF. The CDR3 nucleotides read TGTGCCAGCAACAGGGACTCCCAAGAGACCCAGTACTTC. The V gene is TRBV7-2, the J gene TRBJ2-5; TRBD1 or TRBD2 may be the D gene (6 bases each). V lost 7 bases to trimming and J lost 1 base, with 10 bases between them. The germline V gene has CDR1 SGHTA and CDR2 FQGNSA. The length of the CDR3 is 13 residues.